The 32 T cell receptor beta chains below were found in one sample sequenced in a study of long-term antiretroviral therapy in people with HIV. Running of the v3.0 immunoSEQ assay took place at survey level. Data came from immunoSEQ multiplex PCR; TCRdb stores just in-frame clones and leaves some out. The data hold over 9,000 clones, with about 77% observed a single time. The sequences come from unsorted PBMCs, collected 0.4 years before starting antiretroviral therapy. All receptors derive from a man aged 30 to 45 with HIV.

The rearrangement uses TRBV28 and TRBJ2-7, with 7 bases that match TRBD2. Germline CDR1 reads MDHEN; CDR2 reads SYDVKM. The CDR3 covers 19 residues. Trimming took 6 bases from V and 0 from J; bases not matched to a gene: 20. The CDR3 loop reads CASSLQGWGGQSSSYEQYF. The CDR3 DNA sequence: TGTGCCAGCAGCCTCCAAGGGTGGGGGGGTCAGTCCAGCTCCTACGAGCAGTACTTC.

The chain uses TRBV5-1 and TRBJ2-1; TRBD1 agrees at 7 bases. CDR1 is SGHRS, CDR2 YFSETQ, per germline. V shed 0 bases and J 7 bases; nucleotides not matched to a gene: 7. The CDR3 totals 15 residues. CDR3 sequence: CASSLDGTVYNEQFF. The CDR3 nucleotides read TGCGCCAGCAGCTTGGACGGGACAGTTTATAATGAGCAGTTCTTC.

The V call is TRBV6-5, the J call TRBJ2-1; the match to TRBD2 covers 10 bases. Per germline, CDR1 MNHEY and CDR2 SVGAGI. CDR3 length: 16 residues. Trimming took 3 bases from V and 8 from J; bases not matched to a gene: 10. The CDR3 DNA sequence: TGTGCCAGCAGTTATAGTAGCGGGGGGCCGAGCGATGAGCAGTTCTTC. Its protein is CASSYSSGGPSDEQFF.

This sequence joins TRBV5-6 and TRBJ2-7; the D gene is possibly TRBD1 (6 bases). Germline CDR1 SGHDT, CDR2 YYEEEE. With 4 bases removed from V and 5 bases from J, the gap between germline ends came to 16 bases. The CDR3 runs 14 residues. The CDR3 DNA follows: TGTGCCAGCAGCCCTATTTCAGGGGCGGACGAGCAGTACTTC. Its protein product is CASSPISGADEQYF.

The chain employs TRBV5-6 and TRBJ1-6; 7 nucleotides match TRBD1. From germline, CDR1 is SGHDT and CDR2 YYEEEE. The CDR3 is 16 amino acids. With 2 bases clipped from V and 3 bases from J, the junction kept 5 bases outside the gene matches. The CDR3 loop reads CASSLLSGGYNSPLHF. CDR3 nucleotides: TGTGCCAGCAGCTTATTATCAGGGGGCTATAATTCACCCCTCCACTTT.

V is TRBV4-3 and J is TRBJ2-2; D remains unclear. V lost 1 base, J lost 2 bases, and 8 bases lay in between. This CDR3 is built from 15 residues. CDR1 and CDR2 from the germline V gene are LGHNA and YSLEER. The CDR3 protein is CASSQATANTGELFF. For the CDR3, the DNA is TGCGCCAGCAGCCAAGCAACGGCCAACACCGGGGAGCTGTTTTTT.

This clone is termed medium-sized (0.01 to 0.1%). This chain joins TRBV2 and TRBJ1-4, with TRBD1 matching 7 bases. CDR1 is SNHLY and CDR2 is FYNNEI in the germline V gene. The CDR3 has 16 amino acids. V shed 0 bases, J shed 5 bases, and the junction held 6 bases outside the gene matches. Written as DNA, the CDR3 is TGTGCCAGCAGTGAAGCTTCACAGGGGAGGAATGAAAAACTGTTTTTT. Translating gives CASSEASQGRNEKLFF.

J is TRBJ1-4 and V is TRBV5-6; maybe TRBD1 (6 bases). The germline V gene has CDR1 SGHDT and CDR2 YYEEEE. V shed 2 bases and J shed 5 bases, with 10 bases lying between them. The CDR3 has 14 amino acids. The CDR3 DNA sequence: TGTGCCAGCAGCTTACAGGGACCCAATGAAAAACTGTTTTTT. Its translation is CASSLQGPNEKLFF.

The chain has TRBV11-2 and TRBJ2-4; D is uncertain. CDR1 and CDR2 from the germline V gene are SGHAT and FQNNGV. The CDR3 extends over 13 amino acids. Trimming pared 0 bases from V and 6 bases from J, leaving 6 bases between. This chain's CDR3 is CASSLDRRNIQYF. The CDR3 coding sequence is TGTGCCAGCAGCTTAGACAGGAGAAACATTCAGTACTTC.

V is TRBV14 and J is TRBJ1-2; 7 nucleotides align to TRBD1. The V gene's germline CDR1 is SGHDN and CDR2 FVKESK. The CDR3 is 15 amino acids. V shed 4 bases, J shed 7 bases, and the junction held 12 bases outside the gene matches. The CDR3 loop reads CASSPLTGKSSGYTF. CDR3 bases: TGTGCCAGCAGCCCTTTGACAGGGAAGTCTTCTGGCTACACCTTC. Full variable domain (outside the CDR3, taken from reference TRBV14 and TRBJ1-2): EAGVTQFPSHSVIEKGQTVTLRCDPISGHDNLYWYRRVMGKEIKFLLHFVKESKQDESGMPNNRFLAERTGGTYSTLKVQPAELEDSGVYFCASSPLTGKSSGYTFGSGTRLTVV.

The V and J genes are TRBV6-4 and TRBJ2-2; 10 bases map to TRBD2. CDR3 length: 16 amino acids. J lost 2 bases, V lost 4 bases, and 4 bases had no gene match. Looked up from germline, CDR1 is MRHNA and CDR2 is SNTAGT. The DNA of the CDR3 is TGTGCCAGCAGTGCCCGACTAGCGGGTAACACCGGGGAGCTGTTTTTT. Translation: CASSARLAGNTGELFF.

The rearrangement joins TRBV30 to TRBJ1-2, with 9 bases that match TRBD1. The CDR3 totals 15 residues. Unmatched junction bases numbered 13, after V lost 4 bases and J lost 7 bases. Germline V gene data show CDR1 as GTSNPN and CDR2 as SVGIG (reference sequence). In DNA, the CDR3 is TGTGCCTGGACCACCGGAACAGGGGGCTTTGGTGGCTACACCTTC. Protein sequence: CAWTTGTGGFGGYTF.

This clone has a single count. V gene TRBV2 combines with J gene TRBJ2-2, with D tentatively TRBD1 or TRBD2 (5 bases each). V lost 1 base and J lost 1, with 7 bases in between. The CDR3 contains 15 residues. Germline V gene lookup returns CDR1 SNHLY and CDR2 FYNNEI. The CDR3 coding sequence is TGTGCCAGCAGTGAAGTGGGACGGAACACCGGGGAGCTGTTTTTT. Its protein product is CASSEVGRNTGELFF.

CDR3 amino acids: CASSKYWHPGAQYF. The CDR3 nucleotides read TGTGCCAGCAGCAAATATTGGCACCCCGGGGCGCAGTACTTC. V is TRBV21-1 and J is TRBJ2-7. TRBV21-1 is annotated as a pseudogene. This CDR3 is 14 amino acids long.

This clone was detected only a few times. The chain is built from TRBV7-2 and TRBJ2-7; 11 nucleotides agree with TRBD2. After removal of 5 bases from V and 0 bases from J, the junction contained 6 bases not matched to a gene. The CDR3 is made up of 16 amino acids. In germline, CDR1 is SGHTA, CDR2 FQGNSA. The CDR3 here is CASSPGLAVTSYEQYF. DNA for the CDR3: TGTGCCAGCAGCCCGGGACTAGCGGTGACCTCCTACGAGCAGTACTTC.

This chain connects TRBV28 to TRBJ1-1; D might be TRBD1 (6 bases). Trimming took 6 bases from V and 5 from J, leaving 10 bases between them. Germline CDR1 reads MDHEN; CDR2 reads SYDVKM. This CDR3 has 12 residues. CDR3 amino acids: CASRTGWTEAFF. In nucleotides, the CDR3 is TGTGCCAGCAGAACAGGGTGGACTGAAGCTTTCTTT. The whole variable domain, filled in from reference TRBV28 and TRBJ1-1, reads DVKVTQSSRYLVKRTGEKVFLECVQDMDHENMFWYRQDPGLGLRLIYFSYDVKMKEKGDIPEGYSVSREKKERFSLILESASTNQTSMYLCASRTGWTEAFFGQGTRLTVV.

The rearrangement joins TRBV6-4 to TRBJ2-3, with 11 bases fitting TRBD1. The germline V gene has CDR1 MRHNA and CDR2 SNTAGT. V lost 2 bases, J lost 5 bases, and 0 bases stayed unmatched. The CDR3 sequence is 14 residues long. In nucleotides, the CDR3 is TGTGCCAGCAGTGACGGGACAGGGGGAGATACGCAGTATTTT. Residues: CASSDGTGGDTQYF.

This clone appeared a single time. This sequence joins TRBV5-8 and TRBJ2-2, with D tentatively TRBD2 (5 bases). The CDR3 sequence is 17 residues long. Per the germline V gene, CDR1 is SGHTS and CDR2 is YDEGEE. V was pared by 0 bases and J by 5 bases, with 17 bases between. CDR3 bases: TGTGCCAGCAGCTTGGGGGCAGTACTAGGCTCTACCGGGGAGCTGTTTTTT. The encoded protein is CASSLGAVLGSTGELFF.

This clone was counted a few times. This sequence joins TRBV2 and TRBJ1-5, with D maybe TRBD1 (5 bases). This CDR3 is built from 11 residues. V shed 2 bases and J shed 11 bases, with 7 bases lying between them. Germline lookup yields CDR1 SNHLY and CDR2 FYNNEI. The CDR3 bases are TGTGCCAGCAGTGAACGGGACGCCCAGCATTTT. Translation: CASSERDAQHF.

This clone is termed medium-sized. This chain uses TRBV7-8 with TRBJ2-7, with 10 nucleotides matching TRBD2. The CDR3 contains 17 residues. The germline V gene encodes CDR1 SGHVS and CDR2 FQNEAQ. After removal of 5 bases from V and 6 bases from J, the junction contained 16 bases not matched to a gene. The CDR3 loop is CASSPSSGRAVFSEQYF. CDR3 sequence (DNA): TGTGCCAGCAGCCCATCCAGCGGGAGGGCCGTATTTTCCGAGCAGTACTTC.

This clone came up a few times. The genes are TRBV29-1 and TRBJ2-1; possibly TRBD2 for D (5 bases). V lost 4 bases and J lost 3, with 10 bases in between. CDR3 length equals 13 residues. The germline gives CDR1 SQVTM, CDR2 ANQGSEA. The CDR3 reads CSVGGRDYNEQFF. In DNA, the CDR3 is TGCAGCGTTGGAGGTCGGGACTACAATGAGCAGTTCTTC.

This clone was counted a single time. The chain has TRBV18 and TRBJ1-1; D is perhaps TRBD1 (6 bases). V dropped 2 bases and J dropped 4 bases, with 11 bases sitting between them. The CDR3 totals 14 residues. CDR1 KGHSH and CDR2 LQKENI come from the germline V gene. The CDR3 nucleotides read TGTGCCAGCTCACCAACAGGGTGGGGCACTGAAGCTTTCTTT. Its protein is CASSPTGWGTEAFF.

The chain employs TRBV9 and TRBJ2-1, with TRBD2 identical over 10 bases. CDR3 size: 18 residues. Per the germline V gene, CDR1 is SGDLS and CDR2 is YYNGEE. The V segment lost 0 bases and the J segment 7 bases; nucleotides outside the gene matches: 13. The CDR3 DNA reads as TGTGCCAGCAGCGTAGGTTTACTAGCGGGGATGGGGTATAATGAGCAGTTCTTC. Translating gives CASSVGLLAGMGYNEQFF.

This chain uses TRBV7-3 with TRBJ2-1; 8 nucleotides match TRBD2. Germline V CDR1 and CDR2: SGHTA, FQGTGA. The CDR3 sequence is 15 residues long. Trimming took 3 bases from V and 5 from J; bases not matched to a gene: 6. The CDR3 loop reads CASSFRLAKDNEQFF. CDR3 in DNA: TGTGCCAGCAGCTTTAGACTAGCGAAGGACAATGAGCAGTTCTTC.

This rearrangement joins TRBV10-2 to TRBJ2-7, with 8 bases that match TRBD2. Per the germline V gene, CDR1 is WSHSY and CDR2 is SAAADI. The CDR3 covers 14 residues. Trimming at V came to 7 bases and at J to 5 bases, leaving 10 bases not matched to a gene. The CDR3 loop is CASNQAGVSHEQYF. The CDR3 DNA reads TGCGCCAGCAATCAAGCGGGAGTGTCCCACGAGCAGTACTTC.

V gene TRBV10-3 combines with J gene TRBJ2-6, with D unresolved. V was pared by 0 bases and J by 1 base, with 4 bases between. Germline assignment: CDR1 ENHRY and CDR2 SYGVKD. This CDR3 has 15 amino acids. The CDR3 DNA sequence: TGTGCCATCAGTGAGTCAGGGTCTGGGGCCAACGTCCTGACTTTC. The encoded protein is CAISESGSGANVLTF.

The chain carries TRBV18 and TRBJ2-4; D is unclear. The CDR3 consists of 19 residues. Trimming took off 5 bases at V and 1 base at J, with 24 bases between the two ends. CDR1 and CDR2 from the germline V gene are KGHSH and LQKENI. CDR3 protein: CASSTQTVAGRMAKNIQYF. In DNA, the CDR3 is TGTGCCAGCTCAACCCAAACGGTAGCAGGTCGGATGGCCAAAAACATTCAGTACTTC.

The J gene is TRBJ1-5, the V gene TRBV7-9, with D tentatively TRBD1 (6 bases). There are 15 residues in the CDR3. Per the germline V gene, CDR1 is SEHNR and CDR2 is FQNEAQ (reference sequence). The V gene lost 1 base and the J gene lost 3 bases, with 10 bases spanning the gap. The CDR3 spells CASSLEGGPNQPQHF. CDR3 nucleotides: TGTGCCAGCAGCTTAGAGGGGGGCCCCAATCAGCCCCAGCATTTT.

This clone was counted a single time. The V and J genes are TRBV9 and TRBJ2-6, with 7 bases matching TRBD1. The V gene's germline CDR1 is SGDLS and CDR2 YYNGEE. CDR3 size: 17 residues. Trimming took 4 bases from V and 0 from J; bases not matched to a gene: 7. The CDR3 loop reads CASSLGDSLSGANVLTF. CDR3 coding DNA: TGTGCCAGCAGCTTAGGGGACAGTCTCTCTGGGGCCAACGTCCTGACTTTC.

The CDR3 sequence: CASSLEQGMNRYF. The CDR3, as DNA: TGTGCCAGCAGCTTGGAACAGGGCATGAATCGGTACTTC. The chain joins TRBV5-4 to TRBJ2-7; maybe TRBD1 (6 bases). The V end was cut by 0 bases, the J end by 12 bases, with 16 bases between. The length of the CDR3 is 13 residues. Germline assignment: CDR1 SGHNT and CDR2 YYREEE (reference sequence).

V usage is TRBV6-5 and J usage is TRBJ1-2, with 12 positions matching TRBD1. The V and J ends lost 6 bases and 5 bases, in that order; junction bases with no gene match: 7. CDR1 and CDR2 (germline): MNHEY, SVGAGI. There are 15 residues in the CDR3. CDR3 in amino acids: CASREGQGARYGYTF. The CDR3 nucleotides read TGTGCCAGCAGGGAGGGACAGGGGGCGCGGTATGGCTACACCTTC.

The chain carries TRBV10-3 and TRBJ1-2; the D gene is possibly TRBD1 (6 bases). This CDR3 comprises 14 residues. The V and J ends lost 4 bases and 0 bases respectively, with 9 bases between them. Germline-derived CDR1 and CDR2 are ENHRY and SYGVKD. CDR3 in amino acids: CAISGQATNYGYTF. The CDR3 DNA follows: TGTGCCATCAGTGGACAGGCAACTAACTATGGCTACACCTTC.